The 16 T cell receptor beta chains reported below all come from one sample, sequenced in a study of Ad26.COV2.S vaccination and SARS-CoV-2 variants. The repertoire was sequenced with immunoSEQ multiplex PCR; TCRdb's copy has only in-frame clones and lacks some. The table records over 110,000 clones, more than 80% of them present only once. Sample: peripheral blood, taken after recovery from COVID-19. These receptors all stem from a human donor who had recovered from COVID-19.

The rearrangement joins TRBV6-5 to TRBJ1-5, with TRBD1 matching 8 bases. Germline V lookup: CDR1 MNHEY, CDR2 SVGAGI. After removal of 4 bases from V and 7 bases from J, the junction contained 12 bases not matched to a gene. The CDR3 is 16 amino acids. The CDR3 loop is CASSLRKGQANQPQHF. The CDR3 DNA is TGTGCCAGCAGTTTACGCAAGGGACAGGCCAACCAGCCCCAGCATTTT.

The chain couples TRBV15 to TRBJ1-6; D call uncertain. The CDR3 extends over 14 amino acids. V gave up 0 bases and J gave up 10 bases, with 10 bases separating them. Germline V lookup: CDR1 LNHNV, CDR2 YYDKDF (reference sequence). CDR3 sequence reads: CATSRDFLNSPLHF. The CDR3 region has the DNA TGTGCCACCAGCAGAGATTTTCTGAACTCACCCCTCCACTTT. Variable domain in full (rest from reference TRBV15 and TRBJ1-6): DAMVIQNPRYQVTQFGKPVTLSCSQTLNHNVMYWYQQKSSQAPKLLFHYYDKDFNNEADTPDNFQSRRPNTSFCFLDIRSPGLGDTAMYLCATSRDFLNSPLHFGNGTRLTVT.

This sequence joins TRBV30 and TRBJ1-6; maybe TRBD1 (5 bases). This CDR3 region has 17 residues. The germline gives CDR1 GTSNPN, CDR2 SVGIG (reference sequence). The V end was cut by 1 base, the J end by 0 bases, with 13 bases between. As DNA, the CDR3 is TGTGCCTGGAGTGCCCGACAGTGGAGCTCCTATAATTCACCCCTCCACTTT. It encodes CAWSARQWSSYNSPLHF.

The gene calls are TRBV5-1 and TRBJ2-1; possibly TRBD1 for D (5 bases). V was clipped by 0 bases and J by 7 bases, with 8 bases between them. CDR1 SGHRS and CDR2 YFSETQ come from the germline V gene. This CDR3 region has 13 residues. CDR3 DNA: TGCGCCAGCAGCTTGGGCCCAGGGAATGAGCAGTTCTTC. It yields the protein CASSLGPGNEQFF. Complete variable domain (other parts from reference TRBV5-1 and TRBJ2-1): KAGVTQTPRYLIKTRGQQVTLSCSPISGHRSVSWYQQTPGQGLQFLFEYFSETQRNKGNFPGRFSGRQFSNSRSEMNVSTLELGDSALYLCASSLGPGNEQFFGPGTRLTVL.

Comment on this clone: One end of the junction is discordant with germline, which a read error may explain. This chain joins TRBV28 and TRBJ2-7; 10 positions match TRBD2. Germline V CDR1 and CDR2: MDHEN, SYDVKM. The CDR3 length is 17 residues. The CDR3 bases are TGTGCCGGCAGTTCGCCTATTACTAGCGGGGTATCCTACGAGCAGTACTTC. Residues: CAGSSPITSGVSYEQYF.

The rearrangement joins TRBV7-2 to TRBJ2-3; TRBD1 aligns across 7 bases. With 7 bases clipped from V and 4 bases from J, the junction kept 11 bases outside the gene matches. Germline lookup yields CDR1 SGHTA and CDR2 FQGNSA. The CDR3 totals 15 residues. This chain's CDR3 is CASNTFGTAPDTQYF. The CDR3, as DNA: TGTGCCAGCAACACTTTTGGGACAGCGCCAGATACGCAGTATTTT.

V and J are TRBV5-1 and TRBJ1-2; 9 nucleotides align to TRBD1. Trimming removed 3 bases from V and 7 bases from J; junction bases left unmatched: 10. The CDR3 is made up of 15 amino acids. Germline values: CDR1 SGHRS, CDR2 YFSETQ. Here the CDR3 reads CASSSSEDRGLGYTF. The CDR3 DNA reads as TGCGCCAGCAGCTCGTCCGAGGACAGGGGCCTTGGCTACACCTTC. Supplemented by reference TRBV5-1 and TRBJ1-2, the full variable domain reads KAGVTQTPRYLIKTRGQQVTLSCSPISGHRSVSWYQQTPGQGLQFLFEYFSETQRNKGNFPGRFSGRQFSNSRSEMNVSTLELGDSALYLCASSSSEDRGLGYTFGSGTRLTVV.

V and J are TRBV11-2 and TRBJ2-5, with unresolved D. This CDR3 is 13 amino acids long. V was pared by 3 bases and J by 4 bases, with 9 bases between. Per germline, CDR1 SGHAT and CDR2 FQNNGV. DNA of the CDR3: TGTGCCAGCAGCTTGGGTTCAGTAGAGACCCAGTACTTC. Its translation is CASSLGSVETQYF.

This clone was recorded once. CDR3 DNA: TGTGCCAGCAGCTTAGTAGGGGGCCCAGGTACGCAGTATTTT. Translated, it gives CASSLVGGPGTQYF. This chain links TRBV7-9 with TRBJ2-3, with 7 bases matching TRBD1. V lost 1 base and J lost 8; bases outside the gene matches: 6. Looked up from germline, CDR1 is SEHNR and CDR2 is FQNEAQ (reference sequence). The CDR3 loop spans 14 amino acids.

This sequence joins TRBV18 and TRBJ2-1; D possibly uses TRBD1 or TRBD2 (5 bases each). The CDR3 sequence is 15 residues long. Deletions cut 0 bases from V and 4 bases from J, with 10 bases between. Germline CDR1 is KGHSH and CDR2 is LQKENI. Here the CDR3 reads CASSPPGTVYNEQFF. CDR3 bases: TGTGCCAGCTCACCACCGGGGACGGTGTACAATGAGCAGTTCTTC.

The V gene is TRBV6-5, the J gene TRBJ2-2; TRBD1 agrees at 7 bases. V shed 6 bases and J 0 bases; nucleotides not matched to a gene: 4. Germline CDR1 MNHEY, CDR2 SVGAGI. The CDR3 has 15 residues. CDR3: CASRLGGANTGELFF. The CDR3 DNA reads as TGTGCCAGCAGGCTAGGGGGCGCGAACACCGGGGAGCTGTTTTTT.

The chain employs TRBV4-3 and TRBJ2-7, with 8 bases identical to TRBD1. Germline V gene sequence: CDR1 LGHNA, CDR2 YSLEER. The CDR3 contains 15 residues. The trim removed 0 bases at V and 3 bases at J, leaving 4 bases unmatched. CDR3 amino acids: CASSQDGQGHYEQYF. The CDR3, as DNA: TGCGCCAGCAGCCAAGATGGACAGGGCCACTACGAGCAGTACTTC.

The chain uses TRBV10-3 and TRBJ1-6; TRBD1 matches 7 bases. V shed 3 bases and J 10 bases; nucleotides not matched to a gene: 3. Germline loops: CDR1 ENHRY, CDR2 SYGVKD. The CDR3 totals 13 residues. This chain's CDR3 is CAISDLGGSPLHF. Here the CDR3 DNA reads TGTGCCATCAGTGATTTAGGGGGCTCACCCCTCCACTTT.

This clone occurred once. This chain connects TRBV9 to TRBJ2-2; D tentatively fits TRBD1 or TRBD2 (6 bases each). V was trimmed by 0 bases and J by 3 bases, leaving 18 bases between them. CDR1 is SGDLS and CDR2 is YYNGEE in the germline V gene. The CDR3 is 18 amino acids. The CDR3 protein is CASSVEGGAVQDTGELFF. The CDR3 nucleotides read TGTGCCAGCAGCGTAGAGGGGGGCGCGGTCCAGGACACCGGGGAGCTGTTTTTT.

The chain is built from TRBV19 and TRBJ2-2; D perhaps matches TRBD2 (6 bases). The V end lost 5 bases, the J end lost 0 bases, and 10 bases lay between the germline ends. The CDR3 is made up of 15 amino acids. Germline CDR1 LNHDA, CDR2 SQIVND (reference sequence). The CDR3 DNA follows: TGTGCCAGTAGTCCAGGGACTTCGAACACCGGGGAGCTGTTTTTT. It specifies CASSPGTSNTGELFF.

The rearrangement links TRBV5-1 to TRBJ2-5, with 8 nucleotides matching TRBD2. V lost 1 base and J lost 5; bases outside the gene matches: 1. There are 13 residues in the CDR3. CDR1 is SGHRS and CDR2 is YFSETQ in the germline V gene. CDR3 coding DNA: TGCGCCAGCAGCTTGTCGGGAGGGGAGACCCAGTACTTC. It is translated as CASSLSGGETQYF. Complete variable domain (other parts from reference TRBV5-1 and TRBJ2-5): KAGVTQTPRYLIKTRGQQVTLSCSPISGHRSVSWYQQTPGQGLQFLFEYFSETQRNKGNFPGRFSGRQFSNSRSEMNVSTLELGDSALYLCASSLSGGETQYFGPGTRLLVL.